One and the same sample provided the 3 T cell receptor beta chains below, sequenced in a study of sequential checkpoint blockade in melanoma. Described treatment: randomized to nivolumab then ipilimumab (arm A) or the reverse (arm B). Generated by immunoSEQ multiplex PCR, the TCRdb table keeps only in-frame clones and is missing some. The data contain around 20,000 clones, more than 75% of them singletons. The material was CD8+ T cells sorted from blood (inferred from file names), obtained from a patient given nivolumab and ipilimumab in sequence. Source of these receptors: a human donor with melanoma.

This clone ranks as medium-sized (0.01 to 0.1%). This sequence joins TRBV28 and TRBJ2-7, with D possibly TRBD1 on 6 matching bases. Germline CDR1 and CDR2: MDHEN and SYDVKM. The CDR3 extends over 15 amino acids. The V end lost 7 bases, the J end lost 3 bases, and 19 bases lay between the germline ends. Here the CDR3 reads CASTQPGQMIYEQYF. The CDR3 DNA follows: TGTGCCAGCACCCAACCGGGACAAATGATCTACGAGCAGTACTTC.

The chain combines TRBV10-1 with TRBJ2-5; weak D call: TRBD1 (6 bases). The germline CDR1 and CDR2 sequences are WNHNN and SYGVQD (reference sequence). V lost 4 bases and J 2 bases, leaving 8 bases between the germline ends. The CDR3 runs 13 residues. CDR3 sequence (DNA): TGCGCCAGCAGTGCGGACAGACAAGAGACCCAGTACTTC. Encoded protein: CASSADRQETQYF.

V gene TRBV29-1 combines with J gene TRBJ1-1; 7 bases match TRBD1. Germline loops: CDR1 SQVTM, CDR2 ANQGSEA. V trimming: 5 bases; J trimming: 4 bases; junction bases outside the gene matches: 10. The CDR3 length is 14 residues. The chain's CDR3 is CSVSRTGFSTEAFF. The CDR3 nucleotides read TGCAGCGTTTCGCGGACAGGATTTAGCACTGAAGCTTTCTTT. Supplemented by reference TRBV29-1 and TRBJ1-1, the full variable domain reads SAVISQKPSRDICQRGTSLTIQCQVDSQVTMMFWYRQQPGQSLTLIATANQGSEATYESGFVIDKFPISRPNLTFSTLTVSNMSPEDSSIYLCSVSRTGFSTEAFFGQGTRLTVV.